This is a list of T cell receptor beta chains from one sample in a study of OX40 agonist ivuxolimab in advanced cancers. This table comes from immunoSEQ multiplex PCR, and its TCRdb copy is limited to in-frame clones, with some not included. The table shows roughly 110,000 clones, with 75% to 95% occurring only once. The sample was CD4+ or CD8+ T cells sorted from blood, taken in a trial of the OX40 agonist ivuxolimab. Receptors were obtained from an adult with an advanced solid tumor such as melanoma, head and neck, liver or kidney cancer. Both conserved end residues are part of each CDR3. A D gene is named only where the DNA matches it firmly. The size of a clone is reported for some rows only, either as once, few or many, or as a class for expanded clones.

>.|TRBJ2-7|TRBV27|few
CASTVTWVSYEQYF
TGTGCCAGCACTGTGACGTGGGTATCCTACGAGCAGTACTTC
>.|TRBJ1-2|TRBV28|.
CASSPSGKSNYGYTF
TGTGCCAGCAGTCCTTCGGGGAAATCTAACTATGGCTACACCTTC
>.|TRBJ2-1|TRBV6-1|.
CASSEPPAGLQGEQFF
TGTGCCAGCAGTGAACCCCCGGCTGGGCTCCAGGGTGAGCAGTTCTTC
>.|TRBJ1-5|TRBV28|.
CASSLWGGQPQHF
TGTGCCAGCAGTTTATGGGGGGGCCAGCCCCAGCATTTT
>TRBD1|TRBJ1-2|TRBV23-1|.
CASRQDRATDYGYTF
TGCGCCAGCAGACAAGACAGGGCAACGGACTATGGCTACACCTTC
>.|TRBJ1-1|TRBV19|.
CASSIVAGDTEAFF
TGTGCCAGTAGTATAGTAGCAGGGGACACTGAAGCTTTCTTT
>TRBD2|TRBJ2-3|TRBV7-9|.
CASSLAHGLAGHSTDTQYF
TGTGCCAGCAGCTTAGCGCACGGTTTAGCGGGACATAGCACAGATACGCAGTATTTT
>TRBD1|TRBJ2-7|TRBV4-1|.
CASSQPETGVYEQYF
TGCGCCAGCAGCCAGCCAGAGACAGGGGTTTACGAGCAGTACTTC
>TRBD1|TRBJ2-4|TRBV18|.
CASSPQGIGGNIQYF
TGTGCCAGCTCCCCACAGGGGATCGGAGGAAACATTCAGTACTTC
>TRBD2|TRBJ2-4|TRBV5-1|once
CASSSLVGGAQYF
TGCGCCAGCAGCTCCCTAGTGGGAGGGGCGCAGTACTTC
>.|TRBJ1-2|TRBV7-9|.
CASSLEGAPNYGYTF
TGTGCCAGCAGCTTAGAAGGGGCTCCTAACTATGGCTACACCTTC
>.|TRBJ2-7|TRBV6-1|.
CASSELSRAYSYEQYF
TGTGCCAGCAGTGAGCTGTCGCGCGCATACTCCTACGAGCAGTACTTC
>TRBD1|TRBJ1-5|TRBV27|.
CASSRGGNKGTDNQPQHF
TGTGCCAGCAGTCGGGGCGGAAACAAAGGGACAGACAATCAGCCCCAGCATTTT
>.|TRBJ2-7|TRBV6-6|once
CASSLGREQYF
TGTGCCAGCAGTCTAGGACGCGAGCAGTACTTC
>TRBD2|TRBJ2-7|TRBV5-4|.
CASSQTSGTGEQYF
TGTGCCAGCAGCCAGACTAGCGGGACAGGCGAGCAGTACTTC
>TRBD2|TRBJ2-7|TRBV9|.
CASSVGGSINEQYF
TGTGCCAGCAGCGTAGGCGGGAGCATCAACGAGCAGTACTTC
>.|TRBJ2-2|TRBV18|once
CASSPQGGSNTGELFF
TGTGCCAGCTCACCTCAGGGTGGGTCGAACACCGGGGAGCTGTTTTTT
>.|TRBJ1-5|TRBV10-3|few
CAISEGRVQPQHF
TGTGCCATCAGTGAGGGTCGAGTTCAGCCCCAGCATTTT
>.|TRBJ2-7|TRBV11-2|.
CASSLDGAREQYF
TGTGCCAGCAGCTTAGATGGGGCGAGGGAGCAGTACTTC
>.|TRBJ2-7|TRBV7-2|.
CASSPTGHNYEQYF
TGTGCCAGCAGCCCCACAGGACACAACTACGAGCAGTACTTC
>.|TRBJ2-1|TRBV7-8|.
CASSLARLTFYNEQFF
TGTGCCAGCAGCTTAGCAAGGCTAACTTTCTACAATGAGCAGTTCTTC
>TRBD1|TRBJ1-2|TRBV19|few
CASSEGQNYGYTF
TGTGCCAGTAGTGAGGGACAGAACTATGGCTACACCTTC
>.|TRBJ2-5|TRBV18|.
CASSPKAQETQYF
TGTGCCAGCTCACCAAAGGCCCAAGAGACCCAGTACTTC
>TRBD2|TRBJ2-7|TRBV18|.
CASSPGLAGSYEQYF
TGTGCCAGCTCACCTGGGCTAGCGGGATCCTACGAGCAGTACTTC
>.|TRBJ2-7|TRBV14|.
CASSPWTPSSYEQYF
TGTGCCAGCAGCCCATGGACTCCCAGCTCCTACGAGCAGTACTTC
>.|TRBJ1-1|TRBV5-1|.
CASSSFGRGAGEAFF
TGCGCCAGCAGCTCATTTGGACGGGGGGCAGGTGAAGCTTTCTTT
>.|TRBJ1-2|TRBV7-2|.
CASSSDSSYYGYTF
TGTGCCAGCAGCTCGGACAGCTCATACTATGGCTACACCTTC
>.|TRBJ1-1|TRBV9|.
CASSARGRGGTEAFF
TGTGCCAGCAGCGCGAGGGGGAGGGGAGGCACTGAAGCTTTCTTT
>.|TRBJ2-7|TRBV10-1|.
CASSETGEQYF
TGCGCCAGCAGTGAAACGGGGGAGCAGTACTTC
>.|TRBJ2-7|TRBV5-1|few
CASSLGLGGTYEQYF
TGCGCCAGCAGCTTGGGATTGGGCGGGACCTACGAGCAGTACTTC
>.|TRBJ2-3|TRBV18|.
CASSPPGMDTQYF
TGTGCCAGCTCACCACCGGGTATGGATACGCAGTATTTT
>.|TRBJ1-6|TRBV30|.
CAWTRRGREGDSPLHF
TGTGCCTGGACCCGCCGTGGGAGGGAAGGGGATTCACCCCTCCACTTT
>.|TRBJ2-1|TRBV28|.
CASSSGQNNEQFF
TGTGCCAGCAGTTCTGGACAGAACAATGAGCAGTTCTTC
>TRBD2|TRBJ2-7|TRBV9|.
CASSARLAGHNEQYF
TGTGCCAGCAGCGCCCGACTAGCGGGACACAACGAGCAGTACTTC
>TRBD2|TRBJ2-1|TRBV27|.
CASGKREGLYNEQFF
TGTGCCAGCGGCAAGCGGGAGGGCCTTTACAATGAGCAGTTCTTC
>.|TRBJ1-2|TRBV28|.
CASSSPEVGYTF
TGTGCCAGCAGCTCCCCAGAGGTGGGCTACACCTTC
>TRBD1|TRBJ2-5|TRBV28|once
CASSFSSLGTGQETQYF
TGTGCCAGCAGTTTTTCGAGCCTCGGGACAGGCCAAGAGACCCAGTACTTC
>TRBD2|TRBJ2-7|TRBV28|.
CASSPGLATDEQYF
TGTGCCAGCAGTCCGGGACTAGCGACCGACGAGCAGTACTTC
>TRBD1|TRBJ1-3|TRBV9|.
CASSVGQGAPRNTIYF
TGTGCCAGCAGCGTAGGTCAGGGGGCGCCGAGAAACACCATATATTTT
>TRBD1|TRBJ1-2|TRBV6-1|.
CASSENWDSYGYTF
TGTGCCAGCAGTGAAAACTGGGACAGTTATGGCTACACCTTC
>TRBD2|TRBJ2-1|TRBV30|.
CAFLEGPGGYNEQFF
TGTGCCTTTCTAGAGGGCCCGGGGGGCTACAATGAGCAGTTCTTC
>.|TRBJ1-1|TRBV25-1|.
CASSRALGERNFEAFF
TGTGCCAGCAGTAGGGCCCTGGGGGAGAGGAACTTCGAAGCTTTCTTT
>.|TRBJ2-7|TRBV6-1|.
CASSEIGQTYEQYF
TGTGCCAGCAGTGAAATAGGGCAGACCTACGAGCAGTACTTC
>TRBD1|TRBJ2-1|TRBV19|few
CASRRQGASNEQFF
TGTGCCAGCCGACGACAGGGGGCTAGCAATGAGCAGTTCTTC
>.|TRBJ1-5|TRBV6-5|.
CASRLSGVGQPQHF
TGTGCCAGCAGGCTTTCAGGGGTAGGTCAGCCCCAGCATTTT
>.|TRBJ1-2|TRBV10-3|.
CAISESISSYGYTF
TGTGCCATCAGTGAGTCGATTTCCTCCTATGGCTACACCTTC
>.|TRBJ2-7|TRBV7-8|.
CASSLEAPSSYEQYF
TGTGCCAGCAGCTTAGAGGCTCCTAGCTCCTACGAGCAGTACTTC
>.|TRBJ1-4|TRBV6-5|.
CASRRGATNEKLFF
TGTGCCAGCAGGAGAGGGGCAACTAATGAAAAACTGTTTTTT
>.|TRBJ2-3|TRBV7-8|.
CASSLGGLAVDTQYF
TGTGCCAGCAGCTTAGGGGGGCTAGCCGTAGATACGCAGTATTTT
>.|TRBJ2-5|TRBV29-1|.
CSAEPGVRETQYF
TGCAGCGCCGAACCGGGGGTGAGGGAGACCCAGTACTTC
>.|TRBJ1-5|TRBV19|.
CASSIPVISNQPQHF
TGTGCCAGTAGTATTCCGGTCATCAGCAATCAGCCCCAGCATTTT
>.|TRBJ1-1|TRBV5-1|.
CASSLSRATEAFF
TGCGCCAGCAGCTTGAGCAGGGCAACTGAAGCTTTCTTT
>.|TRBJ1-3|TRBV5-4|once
CASSQKAGNTIYF
TGTGCCAGCAGCCAAAAGGCCGGAAACACCATATATTTT
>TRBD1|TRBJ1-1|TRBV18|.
CASSTDRVGFDFF
TGTGCCAGCTCAACGGACAGGGTAGGATTCGATTTCTTT
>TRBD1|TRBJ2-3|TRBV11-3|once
CASSLTRGRQGVVSPDTQYF
TGTGCCAGCAGCTTAACCAGGGGGAGACAGGGGGTCGTCTCCCCAGATACGCAGTATTTT